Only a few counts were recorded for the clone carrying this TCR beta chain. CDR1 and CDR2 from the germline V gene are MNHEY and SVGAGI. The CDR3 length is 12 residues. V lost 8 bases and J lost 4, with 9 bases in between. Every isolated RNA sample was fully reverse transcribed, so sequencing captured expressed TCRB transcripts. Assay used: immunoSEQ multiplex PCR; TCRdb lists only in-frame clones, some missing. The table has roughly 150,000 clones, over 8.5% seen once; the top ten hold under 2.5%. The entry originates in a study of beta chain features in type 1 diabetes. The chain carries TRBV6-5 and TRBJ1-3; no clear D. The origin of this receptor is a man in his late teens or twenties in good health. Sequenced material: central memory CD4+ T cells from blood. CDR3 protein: CASHNSGNTIYF. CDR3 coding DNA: TGTGCCAGCCACAACAGCGGAAACACCATATATTTT.